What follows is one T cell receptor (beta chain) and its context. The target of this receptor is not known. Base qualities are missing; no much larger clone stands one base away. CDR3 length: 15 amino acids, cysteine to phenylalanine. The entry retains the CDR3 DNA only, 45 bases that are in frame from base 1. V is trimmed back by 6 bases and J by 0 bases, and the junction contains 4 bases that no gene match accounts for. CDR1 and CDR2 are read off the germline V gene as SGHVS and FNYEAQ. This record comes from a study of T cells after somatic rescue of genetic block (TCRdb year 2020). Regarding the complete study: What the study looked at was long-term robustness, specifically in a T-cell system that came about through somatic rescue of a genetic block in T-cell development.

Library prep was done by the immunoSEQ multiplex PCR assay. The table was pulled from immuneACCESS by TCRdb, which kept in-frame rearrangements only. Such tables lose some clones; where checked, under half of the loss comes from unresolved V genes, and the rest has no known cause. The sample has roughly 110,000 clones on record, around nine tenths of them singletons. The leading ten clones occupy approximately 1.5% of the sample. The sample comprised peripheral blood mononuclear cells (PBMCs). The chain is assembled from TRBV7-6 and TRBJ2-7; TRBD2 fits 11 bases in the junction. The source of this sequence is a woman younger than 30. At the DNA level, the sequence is TGTGCCAGCAGTTCTAGCGGGGGGAGCTCCTACGAGCAGTACTTC. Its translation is CASSSSGGSSYEQYF.